The present entry profiles one TCR beta chain with its context. Its antigen remains unidentified. No per-base quality is available; no much larger clone lies one base away. These data come from a study of a mutant IDH1 vaccine in newly diagnosed glioma listed by TCRdb under 2021. Study-wide context: Patients were given eight vaccinations, in weeks 1, 3, 5, 7, 11, 15, 19 and 23, which matched visits V03 through V10. In the chemotherapy-containing groups, vaccination started alongside temozolomide cycles, whereas in patients who had radiotherapy alone it started 4-6 weeks after radiotherapy. The roughly 33 treated patients were approximately 62% male and around 40% female, with a mean age of roughly 40 years. Before enrollment, most patients had been given radiochemotherapy with temozolomide as standard therapy, while the rest had received either radiotherapy alone or temozolomide alone. Peripheral blood was drawn at six visits: V03 (baseline), V05, V07, V10, V12 and V13. For exploratory analyses, longitudinal TCRB deep sequencing was carried out in 25 to 30 treated patients wherever samples were available.

Libraries came from the immunoSEQ multiplex PCR assay. The hsTCRB Kit was used according to the manufacturer's protocol to amplify rearranged TCR beta chain sequences. TCRB libraries were sequenced on an Illumina MiSeq. As for how the authors treated the data: The kit vendor's proprietary platform handled demultiplexing, trimming and gene mapping. This immuneACCESS table, as held by TCRdb, lists in-frame sequences with V and J called but not all clones. Of the missing ones, under half trace to an unresolved V gene in checked studies; the others have no known cause. V, J and clone size reflect that table, while D and trimming were determined from the DNA. The sample includes 77,000 or so clones, with more than 80% observed a single time. The ten most abundant clones make up around 0.73% of the sample. The time point label on this specimen signifies: week 23, last vaccination. A 20-mer mutant IDH1 peptide at 300 micrograms in Montanide made up each vaccine dose, which was injected subcutaneously together with topical imiquimod. Donors had newly diagnosed WHO grade 3 or 4 IDH1-mutant astrocytomas with loss of nuclear ATRX. The samples were drawn from NOA16, a multicentre, single-arm, open-label phase I trial in Germany that tested a mutant IDH1 peptide vaccine in humans for the first time. Genomic DNA for TCRB sequencing was extracted from EDTA blood using the DNeasy Blood and Tissue Kit.

V lost 0 bases and J lost 4 bases, and the count of bases not matched to a germline gene is 5. The germline V gene (reference sequence) gives CDR1 as GTSNPN and CDR2 as SVGIG. The CDR3 contains 16 residues, cysteine and phenylalanine counted. The CDR3 DNA has 48 bases and is translated from base 1. The research as a whole found: PBMC samples for TCRB deep sequencing were selected based on availability. According to the authors, sample limitations meant that analyses of patient blood samples could not be reproduced. Vaccine-induced immune responses across multiple MHC alleles were detected in approximately 94% of patients. Pseudoprogression appeared unrelated to alterations in the top peripheral T cell clonotypes detected by TCRB sequencing.

The sequence came from a woman aged 50 to 65 with glioma. Sequencing was performed on PBMCs, taken from a glioma patient whose treatment included an IDH1 peptide vaccine. The V gene is TRBV30 and the J gene is TRBJ2-1; TRBD2 fits 11 bases in the junction. The DNA sequence is as follows: TGTGCCTGGAGTGTATGGGGGACTAGCGGATACAATGAGCAGTTCTTC. Translated, this gives CAWSVWGTSGYNEQFF.